These T cell receptor beta chains were read from a single sample in a study of cytomegalovirus exposure and HLA in healthy donors. This table comes from immunoSEQ multiplex PCR, and its TCRdb copy is limited to in-frame clones, with some not included. Its table lists roughly 88,000 clones. The sample was PBMCs. These TCRs come from a middle-aged man in good health and CMV-seropositive. The CDR3 runs from the conserved cysteine through the conserved F or W. Each record gives: V gene, D gene, J gene, CDR3 protein, CDR3 DNA. The D gene is left open where the match is weak.

V: TRBV5-4
D: TRBD1
J: TRBJ1-3
CDR3: CASSAGQGEYTIYF
DNA: TGTGCCAGCAGCGCGGGACAGGGAGAGTACACCATATATTTT

V: TRBV11-3
D: .
J: TRBJ2-7
CDR3: CASSLGTSPYEQYF
DNA: TGTGCCAGCAGCTTAGGGACATCCCCCTACGAGCAGTACTTC

V: TRBV15
D: .
J: TRBJ2-1
CDR3: CATSGGLGAGLYNEQFF
DNA: TGTGCCACCAGCGGAGGCCTAGGAGCGGGCCTCTACAATGAGCAGTTCTTC

V: TRBV5-1
D: TRBD1
J: TRBJ2-1
CDR3: CASSQGQGGNEQFF
DNA: TGCGCCAGCAGCCAAGGACAGGGGGGCAATGAGCAGTTCTTC

V: TRBV5-6
D: .
J: TRBJ2-1
CDR3: CASSFNPAAYNEQFF
DNA: TGTGCCAGCAGCTTTAACCCAGCGGCTTACAATGAGCAGTTCTTC

V: TRBV9
D: .
J: TRBJ1-2
CDR3: CASSAVSVGVYGYTF
DNA: TGTGCCAGCAGCGCCGTCTCGGTTGGAGTCTATGGCTACACCTTC

V: TRBV6-4
D: TRBD2
J: TRBJ2-1
CDR3: CASSEGVREVDEQFF
DNA: TGTGCCAGCAGTGAAGGGGTACGGGAGGTCGATGAGCAGTTCTTC

V: TRBV19
D: TRBD1
J: TRBJ1-1
CDR3: CASSVSGQKNTEAFF
DNA: TGTGCCAGTAGTGTGTCGGGACAGAAGAACACTGAAGCTTTCTTT

V: TRBV4-2
D: TRBD2
J: TRBJ2-1
CDR3: CASSQDQGTSGSKKQFF
DNA: TGTGCCAGCAGCCAAGATCAGGGGACTAGCGGGAGTAAGAAGCAGTTCTTC

V: TRBV27
D: .
J: TRBJ2-3
CDR3: CASSPKRLGGDTQYF
DNA: TGTGCCAGCAGTCCCAAAAGACTCGGGGGAGATACGCAGTATTTT

V: TRBV27
D: TRBD2
J: TRBJ2-3
CDR3: CASSSGLAGNTDTQYF
DNA: TGTGCCAGCAGTTCGGGACTAGCGGGGAACACAGATACGCAGTATTTT

V: TRBV10-3
D: .
J: TRBJ1-5
CDR3: CAISEWAVSNQPQHF
DNA: TGTGCCATCAGTGAGTGGGCCGTTAGCAATCAGCCCCAGCATTTT

V: TRBV5-6
D: .
J: TRBJ2-5
CDR3: CASSYGQIQETQYF
DNA: TGTGCCAGCAGTTACGGACAGATCCAAGAGACCCAGTACTTC

V: TRBV15
D: .
J: TRBJ1-4
CDR3: CATSRDRANEKLFF
DNA: TGTGCCACCAGCCGCGACCGGGCTAATGAAAAACTGTTTTTT

V: TRBV19
D: .
J: TRBJ2-7
CDR3: CASTPFAGADYEQYF
DNA: TGTGCCAGTACCCCCTTCGCGGGGGCGGACTACGAGCAGTACTTC

V: TRBV29-1
D: .
J: TRBJ1-1
CDR3: CSVNRATNTEAFF
DNA: TGCAGCGTAAACAGGGCCACGAACACTGAAGCTTTCTTT

V: TRBV14
D: .
J: TRBJ1-2
CDR3: CASSPDLGGARGYTF
DNA: TGTGCCAGCAGCCCGGACCTGGGGGGGGCGCGAGGCTACACCTTC

V: TRBV5-4
D: .
J: TRBJ2-4
CDR3: CASSLARTASIQYF
DNA: TGTGCCAGCAGCTTGGCAAGGACAGCGTCCATTCAGTACTTC

V: TRBV4-1
D: .
J: TRBJ1-3
CDR3: CASSQDKDSDSGNTIYF
DNA: TGCGCCAGCAGCCAAGATAAGGACAGCGACTCTGGAAACACCATATATTTT

V: TRBV27
D: TRBD1
J: TRBJ1-2
CDR3: CASSFQGAGYGYTF
DNA: TGTGCCAGCAGTTTCCAGGGGGCAGGCTATGGCTACACCTTC

V: TRBV7-9
D: TRBD1
J: TRBJ1-5
CDR3: CASSPPGGNNQPQHF
DNA: TGTGCCAGCAGCCCACCAGGGGGCAACAATCAGCCCCAGCATTTT

V: TRBV4-3
D: .
J: TRBJ2-1
CDR3: CASSQEGRGGPRFF
DNA: TGCGCCAGCAGCCAAGAAGGCAGGGGCGGGCCTCGGTTCTTC

V: TRBV28
D: TRBD1
J: TRBJ1-5
CDR3: CASTLGTGGQPQHF
DNA: TGTGCCAGCACCCTCGGGACAGGGGGTCAGCCCCAGCATTTT

V: TRBV6-6
D: TRBD1
J: TRBJ2-7
CDR3: CASSSTGVAYEQYF
DNA: TGTGCCAGCAGTTCGACAGGGGTGGCCTACGAGCAGTACTTC

V: TRBV9
D: .
J: TRBJ1-5
CDR3: CASSETDSRNQPQHF
DNA: TGTGCCAGCAGCGAAACAGACAGTCGGAATCAGCCCCAGCATTTT

V: TRBV6-1
D: .
J: TRBJ1-2
CDR3: CASFGGVRGYTF
DNA: TGTGCCAGCTTTGGGGGGGTTCGAGGCTACACCTTC

V: TRBV7-9
D: TRBD1
J: TRBJ1-2
CDR3: CASSQRQGAYYGYTF
DNA: TGTGCCAGCAGCCAAAGACAGGGGGCGTACTATGGCTACACCTTC